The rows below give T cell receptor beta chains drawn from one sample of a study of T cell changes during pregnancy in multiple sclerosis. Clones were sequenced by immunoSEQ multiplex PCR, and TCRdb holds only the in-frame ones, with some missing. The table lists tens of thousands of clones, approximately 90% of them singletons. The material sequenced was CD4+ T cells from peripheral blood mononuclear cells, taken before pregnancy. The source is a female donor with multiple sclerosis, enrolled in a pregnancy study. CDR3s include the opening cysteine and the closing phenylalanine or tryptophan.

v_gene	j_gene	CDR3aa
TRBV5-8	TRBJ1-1	CASSFRGGGTEAFF
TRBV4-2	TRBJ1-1	CASSQDLGTLNAEAFF
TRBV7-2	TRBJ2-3	CASSLDRGLQYF
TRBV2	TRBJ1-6	CASRRQPSSYNSPLHF
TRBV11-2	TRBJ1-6	CASSLGAGTYNSPLHF
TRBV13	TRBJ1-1	CASSLGGPGGPEAFF
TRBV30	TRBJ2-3	CAWRALAGGQRGTDTQYF
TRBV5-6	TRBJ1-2	CASSTVDYGYTF
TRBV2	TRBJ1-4	CASKAGINEKLFF
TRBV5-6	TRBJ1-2	CASSLDRRNYGYTF
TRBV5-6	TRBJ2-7	CASSLSGKVAYEQYF
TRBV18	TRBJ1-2	CASSLEYGGDGYTF
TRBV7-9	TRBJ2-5	CASSFGTLGVETQYF
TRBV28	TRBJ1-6	CAIKQTGTGFNSPLHF
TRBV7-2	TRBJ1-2	CASSQKTGWYGYTF
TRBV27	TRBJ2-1	CASRRTASNEQFF
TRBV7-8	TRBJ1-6	CASSFRTDNSPLHF
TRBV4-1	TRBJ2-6	CASSRQQITGANVLTF
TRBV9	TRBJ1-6	CASSVAQGASPLHF
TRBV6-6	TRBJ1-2	CATARYGYTF
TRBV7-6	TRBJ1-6	CASSSTGDNSPLHF
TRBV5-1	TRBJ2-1	CASSLREAGGNEQFF
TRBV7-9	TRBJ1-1	CASSPTRGEAFF
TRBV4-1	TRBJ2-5	CASSQDRGGGQETQYF
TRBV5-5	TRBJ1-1	CASEVGTANTEAFF
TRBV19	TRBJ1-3	CASSHDRNPGNTIYF
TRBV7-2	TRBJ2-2	CASSLPFSGRNTGELFF
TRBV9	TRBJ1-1	CASSYRGEGTEAFF
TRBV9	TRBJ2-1	CASSVGNNEQFF
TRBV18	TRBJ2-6	CASSQDRAGANVLTF
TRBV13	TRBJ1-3	CASSLGGSSGNTIYF
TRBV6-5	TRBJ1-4	CASRKTGDRSEKLFF
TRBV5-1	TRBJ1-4	CASSLGRVAEKLFF
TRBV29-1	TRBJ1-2	CSVEKRLAFRTGDTNYGYTF
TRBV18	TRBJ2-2	CASSPPSGLGTGELFF
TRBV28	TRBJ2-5	CASSLGSAGSYMKETQYF
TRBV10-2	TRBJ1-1	CASSEPGGTEAFF
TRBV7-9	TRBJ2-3	CASSLRTGDTDTQYF
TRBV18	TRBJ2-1	CASSPLTGTSGRRNEQFF
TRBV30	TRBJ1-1	CAWSPLGQLFTEAFF
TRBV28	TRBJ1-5	CASRTGRLEPQHF
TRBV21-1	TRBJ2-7	CASSKEEFTYEQYF
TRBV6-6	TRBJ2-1	CASSGWGGGARNEQFF
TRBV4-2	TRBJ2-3	CASSQAASALSSTDTQYF
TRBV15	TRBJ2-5	CATSRDLSGQETQYF
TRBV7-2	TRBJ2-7	CASSPRTGTPYEQYF
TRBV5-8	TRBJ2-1	CASSSTGFLRNEQFF
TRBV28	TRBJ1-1	CASTFRPGQGGNTEAFF